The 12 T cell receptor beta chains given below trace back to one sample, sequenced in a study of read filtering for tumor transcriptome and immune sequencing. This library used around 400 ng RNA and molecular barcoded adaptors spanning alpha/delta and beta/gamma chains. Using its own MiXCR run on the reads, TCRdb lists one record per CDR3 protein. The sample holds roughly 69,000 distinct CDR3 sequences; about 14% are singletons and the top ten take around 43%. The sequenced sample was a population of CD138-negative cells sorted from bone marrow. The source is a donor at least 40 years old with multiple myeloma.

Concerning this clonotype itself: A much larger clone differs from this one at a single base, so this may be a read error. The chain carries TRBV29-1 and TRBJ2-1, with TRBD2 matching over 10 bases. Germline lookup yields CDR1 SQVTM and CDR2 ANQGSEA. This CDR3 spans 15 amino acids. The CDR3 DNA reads TGCAGCGTACTAAGTGATCTAGCGGGGGACAATGGGCAGTTCTTC. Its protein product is CSVLSDLAGDNGQFF.

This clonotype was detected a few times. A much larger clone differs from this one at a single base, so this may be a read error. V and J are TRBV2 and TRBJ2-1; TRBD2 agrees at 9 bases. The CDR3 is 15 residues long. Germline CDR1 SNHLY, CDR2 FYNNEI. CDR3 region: CASSDSGSSYNGQFF. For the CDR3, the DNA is TGTGCCAGCAGCGATAGCGGGAGCTCCTACAATGGGCAGTTCTTC.

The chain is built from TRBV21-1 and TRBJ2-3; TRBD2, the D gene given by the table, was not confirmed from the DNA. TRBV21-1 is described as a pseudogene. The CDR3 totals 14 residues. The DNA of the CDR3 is TGTGCCAGAGGGCCCCGGGACTTCACAGATACGCAGTATTTT. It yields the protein CARGPRDFTDTQYF.

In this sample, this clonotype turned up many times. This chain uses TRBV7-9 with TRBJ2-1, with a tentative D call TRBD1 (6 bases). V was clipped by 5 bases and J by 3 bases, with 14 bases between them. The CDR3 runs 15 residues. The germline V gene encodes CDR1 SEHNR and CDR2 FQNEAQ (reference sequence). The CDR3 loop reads CASSRQLQGYNEQFF. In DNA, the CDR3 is TGTGCCAGCAGCCGACAACTACAGGGCTACAATGAGCAGTTCTTC.

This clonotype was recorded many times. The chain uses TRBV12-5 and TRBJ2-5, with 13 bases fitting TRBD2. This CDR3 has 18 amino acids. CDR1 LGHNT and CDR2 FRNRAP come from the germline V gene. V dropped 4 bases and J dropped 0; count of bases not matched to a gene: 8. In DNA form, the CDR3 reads TGTGCTAGTGGTTATGGGACTAGCGGGAACACGTACCAAGAGACCCAGTACTTC. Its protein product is CASGYGTSGNTYQETQYF.

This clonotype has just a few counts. The CDR3 nucleotides are TGTGCCAGCAGCCCCGTGGGTAGGTCAGCCGGGGAGCTGTTTTTT. It yields the protein CASSPVGRSAGELFF. The J gene is TRBJ2-2, the V gene TRBV3-1; D remains ambiguous. Looked up from germline, CDR1 is LGHDT and CDR2 is YNNKEL (reference sequence). Trimming cost V 4 bases and J 6 bases, with 15 bases left between them. The CDR3 consists of 15 residues.

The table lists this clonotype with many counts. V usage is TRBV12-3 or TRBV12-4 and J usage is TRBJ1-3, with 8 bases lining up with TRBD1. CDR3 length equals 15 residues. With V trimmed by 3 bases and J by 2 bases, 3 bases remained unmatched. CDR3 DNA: TGTGCCAGCAGTTTCCGACAGGGGACTGGAAACACCATATATTTT. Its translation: CASSFRQGTGNTIYF.

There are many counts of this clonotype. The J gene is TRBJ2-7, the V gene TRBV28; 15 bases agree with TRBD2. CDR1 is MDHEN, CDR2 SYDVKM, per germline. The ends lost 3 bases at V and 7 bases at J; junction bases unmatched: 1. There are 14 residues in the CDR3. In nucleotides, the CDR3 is TGTGCCAGCAGTTTGGGACTAGCGGGAGGAGAGCAGTACTTC. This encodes CASSLGLAGGEQYF.

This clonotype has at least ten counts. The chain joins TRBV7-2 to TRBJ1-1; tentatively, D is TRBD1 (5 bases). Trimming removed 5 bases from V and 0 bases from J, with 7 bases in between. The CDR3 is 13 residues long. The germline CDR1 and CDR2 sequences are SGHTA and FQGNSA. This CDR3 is CASSPRVNTEAFF. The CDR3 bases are TGTGCCAGCAGCCCCAGGGTGAACACTGAAGCTTTCTTT.

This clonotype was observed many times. CDR3 bases: TGTGCCAGCAGTCCGCGGACAGGGGGTTACAATCAGCCCCAGCATTTT. It specifies CASSPRTGGYNQPQHF. The chain combines TRBV6-1 with TRBJ1-5, with 10 positions matching TRBD1. This CDR3 region has 16 residues. V was clipped by 5 bases and J by 3 bases; unmatched bases: 7. Looked up from germline, CDR1 is MNHNS and CDR2 is SASEGT.

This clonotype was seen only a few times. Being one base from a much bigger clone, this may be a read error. This chain's CDR3 is CASSLYSDRNQPQRF. Here the CDR3 DNA reads TGTGCCAGCAGTTTATACTCGGACAGGAATCAGCCCCAGCGTTTT. The chain recombines TRBV27 with TRBJ1-5, with 7 positions matching TRBD1. The CDR3 consists of 15 residues. The V gene's germline CDR1 is MNHEY and CDR2 SMNVEV (reference sequence).

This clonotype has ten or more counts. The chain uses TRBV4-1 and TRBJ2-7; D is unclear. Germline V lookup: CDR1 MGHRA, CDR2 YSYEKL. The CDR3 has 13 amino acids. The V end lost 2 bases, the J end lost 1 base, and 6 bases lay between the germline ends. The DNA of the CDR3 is TGCGCCAGCAGCCAATATAGGTCCTACGAGCAGTACTTC. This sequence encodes CASSQYRSYEQYF.